Given below is one TCR beta chain in context. The antigen is undetermined. The sample belongs to a study of cytomegalovirus exposure and HLA in healthy donors. Turning to the study itself: Ancestry clustering placed about four fifths of approximately 420 genotyped donors in the Caucasian-associated cluster.

This CDR3 contains 13 residues. J lost 5 bases, V lost 4 bases, and 2 bases had no gene match. The germline gives CDR1 SGHRS, CDR2 YFSETQ. Whole-study results and caveats: With later analysis, a missense DCLRE1C variant became linked to TCR beta V- and J-gene trimming. According to reports, the classifier identified cytomegalovirus status with high specificity and sensitivity.

Both 60 Vbeta primers and 13 Jbeta primers went into the PCR. The authors' processing: An analysis that came later counted roughly 80 million unique TCR beta chains, 9 million to 12 million shared. This table comes from immunoSEQ multiplex PCR, and its TCRdb copy is limited to in-frame clones, with some not included. V and J calls and clone size follow that table, whereas D and trimming were derived from the DNA. The profile shows approximately 110,000 clones, approximately 70% of them singletons. The sequenced sample was PBMCs. The V and J genes are TRBV5-1 and TRBJ2-2, with 7 bases aligning to TRBD1. The source is a man aged 25 to 40 in good health and CMV-seropositive. CDR3 amino acids: CASSPGQTGELFF. CDR3 DNA: TGCGCCAGCAGCCCGGGACAGACCGGGGAGCTGTTTTTT.